This TCR beta chain comes out of a study of shared clonotypes between healthy human individuals. The count of this clone is one. Sequencing was performed with immunoSEQ multiplex PCR; in TCRdb, only in-frame clones are kept and a portion is missing. The repertoire consists of under 350,000 clones, with around 86% occurring once and the leading ten covering around 15%. The origin of this receptor is a young man in good health. Sequencing used memory CD8+ T cells sorted from blood. The subset was: CD45RO+ cells pooled with CCR7-negative TemRA cells.

CDR3: CASSDTSGDQETQYF. As DNA, the CDR3 is TGTGCCAGCAGCGACACTAGCGGGGACCAAGAGACCCAGTACTTC. The chain recombines TRBV11-2 with TRBJ2-5; TRBD2 agrees at 10 bases. Trimming at V came to 5 bases and at J to 0 bases, leaving 3 bases not matched to a gene. CDR3 length equals 15 residues. Germline CDR1 reads SGHAT; CDR2 reads FQNNGV.